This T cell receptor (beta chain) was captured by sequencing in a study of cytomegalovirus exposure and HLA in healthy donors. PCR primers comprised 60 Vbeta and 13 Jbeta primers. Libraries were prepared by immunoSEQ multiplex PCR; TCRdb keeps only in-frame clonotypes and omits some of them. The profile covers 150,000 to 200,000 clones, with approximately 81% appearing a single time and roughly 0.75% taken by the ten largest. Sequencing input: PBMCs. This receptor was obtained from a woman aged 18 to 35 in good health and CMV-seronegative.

The CDR3, as DNA: TGTGCCAGCAGTCCCGACAGCACCCTAGAGTCCTACGAGCAGTACTTC. As protein: CASSPDSTLESYEQYF. The gene calls are TRBV2 and TRBJ2-7; a possible D gene is TRBD1 (5 bases). The length of the CDR3 is 16 residues. Germline V gene sequence: CDR1 SNHLY, CDR2 FYNNEI. V was cut by 5 bases and J by 1 base, with 18 bases left in between.